Described below is a single T cell receptor (beta chain) sequence and its context. Its antigen is currently unknown. V lost 6 bases, J lost 3 bases, and 8 bases stayed unmatched. Per germline, CDR1 LNHDA and CDR2 SQIVND (reference sequence). The CDR3 consists of 15 residues. This specimen comes from a study of a mutant IDH1 vaccine in newly diagnosed glioma. Points from the study as a whole: Pseudoprogression appears to have had no connection to changes in top peripheral T cell clonotypes.

Specified time point: week 11, during vaccination. Each dose delivered 300 ug of mutant IDH1 20-mer peptide subcutaneously with imiquimod. Some clones are missing from TCRdb's copy, which holds only in-frame ones; the method was immunoSEQ multiplex PCR. The sample carries about 60,000 clones, under 90% recorded once. The source of this sequence is a man aged 30 to 39 with glioma. The sequenced sample was PBMCs, obtained from a glioma patient whose treatment included an IDH1 peptide vaccine. V is TRBV19 and J is TRBJ1-5, with 7 positions matching TRBD1. The CDR3 is CASSIRDSYNQPQHF. In nucleotides, the CDR3 is TGTGCCAGTAGCATCCGGGACAGCTACAATCAGCCCCAGCATTTT. The entire variable domain, with the rest obtained from reference TRBV19 and TRBJ1-5, is as follows: DGGITQSPKYLFRKEGQNVTLSCEQNLNHDAMYWYRQDPGQGLRLIYYSQIVNDFQKGDIAEGYSVSREKKESFPLTVTSAQKNPTAFYLCASSIRDSYNQPQHFGDGTRLSIL.